This T cell receptor (beta chain) appears in the sequencing data of a study of blood T cell repertoires in COVID-19. As for the study in general: The United States, Italy and Spain were the sources of the acute and convalescent COVID-19 samples.

Authors' methods: For nucleated cells, counts were estimated from reference gene primer amplification. Using immunoSEQ multiplex PCR, the repertoire was profiled, and TCRdb retains in-frame clones only, with some absent. The V and J calls and the clone size are those of that table, but D and trimming were determined from the DNA. The sample shows 250,000 to 350,000 clones, 75% to 95% of them seen only once. Germline V CDR1 and CDR2: SGHKS, YYEKEE (reference sequence). The V and J ends lost 0 bases and 6 bases, in that order; junction bases with no gene match: 10. This CDR3 has 17 residues. This TCR came from a woman aged 25 to 39 with COVID-19, enrolled during active disease. The rearrangement links TRBV5-5 to TRBJ2-2; 8 bases fit TRBD2. The sequenced material came from peripheral blood. CDR3 nucleotide sequence: TGTGCCAGCAGCTTGGCGGTCGGGCGGGAGGTCTCCGGGGAGCTGTTTTTT. Protein: CASSLAVGREVSGELFF.